The 16 T cell receptor beta chains in this list originate from one sample, sequenced in a study of human T cells and chemical hapten exposure (dated by TCRdb to the early 2020s). The time point label, read with the paper, signifies: pre-sensitization, week 0. This sample's treatment or condition label indicates: therapeutic diphenylcyclopropenone sensitization with weekly scalp DPC. To prepare the library, RACE was applied. TCRdb records NextSeq 500 as the sequencer. Through fastp at Q25 and MiXCR, TCRdb rebuilt clones from the public reads, retaining in-frame beta chains. Entries are consolidated by CDR3 protein sequence, retaining the most common genes and DNA. This sample holds about 68,000 distinct CDR3 sequences; 10% to 11% were observed only once. 4.5% to 5.5% of the sample is held by the ten biggest clonotypes. The input for sequencing was whole blood, taken in connection with sensitization to the hapten diphenylcyclopropenone (DPC). The receptor set was obtained from a woman aged 45-65 years with alopecia areata. Some clones in this sample may be carry-over from other donors' samples.

This clonotype was detected many times. This chain links TRBV20-1 with TRBJ1-2, with D possibly matching TRBD1 (5 bases). The CDR3 runs to 12 residues. CDR1 DFQATT and CDR2 SNEGSKA come from the germline V gene (reference sequence). Written as DNA, the CDR3 is TGCAGCGCAAGTGAAGGGGTGAATGGCTACACCTTC. This codes for CSASEGVNGYTF.

This sequence joins TRBV29-1 and TRBJ1-5; D not resolved. This CDR3 has 13 amino acids. CDR1 and CDR2 from the germline V gene are SQVTM and ANQGSEA. In nucleotides, the CDR3 is TGCAGTGGTAAGGGTAACGGTGGTCAGCCCCAGCATTTT. Encoded protein: CSGKGNGGQPQHF.

This clonotype was counted a few times. The chain's CDR3 is CASSAEPYVGTGELFF. In nucleotides, the CDR3 is TGTGCCAGCAGCGCAGAACCCTACGTCGGGACCGGGGAGCTGTTTTTT. The J gene is TRBJ2-2, the V gene TRBV9; D not resolved. This CDR3 is built from 16 residues. The V end lost 3 bases, the J end lost 5 bases, and 17 bases lay between the germline ends. Germline lookup yields CDR1 SGDLS and CDR2 YYNGEE.

This clonotype showed up just a few times. CDR3 DNA: TGCGCCAGCAGCCGGCAGACAGCAGCCTCCTATAATTCACCCCTCCACTTT. It codes for CASSRQTAASYNSPLHF. The genes are TRBV5-1 and TRBJ1-6; a weak D match, TRBD1 (5 bases). The germline CDR1 and CDR2 sequences are SGHRS and YFSETQ. V shed 4 bases and J shed 0 bases, with 14 bases lying between them. The CDR3 sequence is 17 residues long.

This clonotype was counted only a few times. The rearrangement links TRBV2 to TRBJ2-3; 12 bases are shared with TRBD2. Losses at the gene ends were 9 bases for V and 1 base for J; bases not matched to a gene: 11. Looked up from germline, CDR1 is SNHLY and CDR2 is FYNNEI. There are 17 residues in the CDR3. The CDR3 loop reads CARRMTSGSFGTDTQYF. In nucleotides, the CDR3 is TGTGCCAGAAGAATGACTAGCGGGAGCTTTGGCACAGATACGCAGTATTTT.

The chain employs TRBV20-1 and TRBJ1-1; no clear D. Germline V CDR1 and CDR2: DFQATT, SNEGSKA (reference sequence). The CDR3 is 12 amino acids. V shed 1 base and J shed 8 bases, with 11 bases lying between them. CDR3 DNA sequence: TGCAGTGCTAGAGGAAGCGGAGGCGAAGCTTTCTTT. This translates into CSARGSGGEAFF.

This rearrangement joins TRBV7-8 to TRBJ1-4; 7 nucleotides agree with TRBD1. Looked up from germline, CDR1 is SGHVS and CDR2 is FQNEAQ. This CDR3 has 14 amino acids. Germline trimming cut 3 bases from V and 6 bases from J; bases unmatched to any gene: 4. CDR3 DNA: TGTGCCAGCAGCTTGCGAACAGGGGATGAAAAACTGTTTTTT. Translation: CASSLRTGDEKLFF.

The chain links TRBV4-3 to TRBJ1-2; no clear D gene. The CDR3 sequence is 17 residues long. Trimming cost V 1 base and J 2 bases, with 17 bases left between them. Germline V CDR1 and CDR2: LGHNA, YSLEER. The CDR3: CASSQGVHTSGNYGYTF. Written as DNA, the CDR3 is TGCGCCAGCAGCCAAGGGGTACACACCTCCGGGAACTATGGCTACACCTTC.

Details on this clonotype: The junction and the germline gene differ at one end; a read error may be behind it. V is TRBV2 and J is TRBJ1-5, with D possibly TRBD1 on 6 matching bases. The CDR3 has 15 amino acids. Germline V gene sequence: CDR1 SNHLY, CDR2 FYNNEI. For the CDR3, the DNA is TGTGCCAGCAGGACAGGCGAATATAGCAATCAGCGCCAGCATTTT. Its translation is CASRTGEYSNQRQHF.

The gene calls are TRBV28 and TRBJ2-1; tentative D call: TRBD2 (5 bases). The germline V gene has CDR1 MDHEN and CDR2 SYDVKM. The CDR3 contains 15 residues. The ends were cut back, 5 bases at V and 1 base at J, with 12 bases in the middle. The CDR3 loop reads CASSAPRGSYNEQFF. In DNA form, the CDR3 reads TGTGCCAGCAGTGCCCCCCGAGGGTCCTACAATGAGCAGTTCTTC.

A few counts support this clonotype. V is TRBV27 and J is TRBJ2-1, with 10 positions matching TRBD2. In germline, CDR1 is MNHEY, CDR2 SMNVEV (reference sequence). After removal of 4 bases from V and 9 bases from J, the junction contained 18 bases not matched to a gene. The CDR3 has 18 amino acids. The CDR3 coding sequence is TGTGCCAGCAGTTCTACCCCGAATAAAGCGGGAGGGCTAGTTGAGCAGTTCTTC. Its translation: CASSSTPNKAGGLVEQFF.

This clonotype came up many times. The chain has TRBV11-2 and TRBJ2-3; 10 positions agree with TRBD2. This CDR3 has 15 amino acids. CDR1 and CDR2 from the germline V gene are SGHAT and FQNNGV. Germline trimming cut 5 bases from V and 3 bases from J; bases unmatched to any gene: 5. The CDR3 DNA is TGTGCCAGCAGCCTAATAGCGGGGGGAACAGATACGCAGTATTTT. This sequence encodes CASSLIAGGTDTQYF.

The V and J genes are TRBV6-2 or TRBV6-3 and TRBJ1-5; the D is unclear. V lost 0 bases, J lost 9 bases, and 15 bases lay in between. The CDR3 runs 15 residues. Germline CDR1 reads MNHEY; CDR2 reads SVGEGT. The CDR3 DNA follows: TGTGCCAGCAGTTACTCGAGTGGCCCGATTTCGCCCCAGCATTTT. It specifies CASSYSSGPISPQHF.

The rearrangement uses TRBV7-6 and TRBJ2-3; 9 bases match TRBD2. CDR3 size: 16 residues. Germline V lookup: CDR1 SGHVS, CDR2 FNYEAQ. V shed 1 base and J 3 bases; nucleotides not matched to a gene: 5. The CDR3 loop reads CASSLGPSGNTDTQYF. Here the CDR3 DNA reads TGTGCCAGCAGCTTAGGGCCTAGCGGGAATACAGATACGCAGTATTTT.

This clonotype was counted only a few times. This sequence joins TRBV18 and TRBJ2-3; 7 bases are a match to TRBD1. This CDR3 has 20 residues. Unmatched junction bases numbered 21, after V lost 5 bases and J lost 1 base. In germline, CDR1 is KGHSH, CDR2 LQKENI. The CDR3 DNA reads TGTGCCAGCTCAAAGTACCGGGACAGCATTCAGCCGGGCGGCACAGATACGCAGTATTTT. This gives the protein CASSKYRDSIQPGGTDTQYF.

The table lists this clonotype with many counts. The chain uses TRBV12-3 or TRBV12-4 and TRBJ2-2, with 7 bases aligning to TRBD1. V was clipped by 1 base and J by 4 bases; unmatched bases: 12. CDR3 length equals 18 residues. CDR3 in DNA: TGTGCCAGCAGTTTAGGGACAGGAATTGGTGGGAGCACCGGGGAGCTGTTTTTT. This encodes CASSLGTGIGGSTGELFF.